This section outlines one T cell receptor (beta chain) sequence together with its context. The data are from a study of blood T cell repertoires in COVID-19. Study overall: Italy, Spain and the United States were the sources of the convalescent and acute COVID-19 samples. PBMCs, B-cell-depleted T cells, or T cells provided the cDNA or gDNA that made up the material.

Germline CDR1 is SGHRS and CDR2 is YFSETQ. V was clipped by 3 bases and J by 1 base, with 7 bases between them. CDR3 length: 13 residues. TCRdb's table, derived via immunoSEQ multiplex PCR, lists solely in-frame clones and lacks some. Among around 25,000 clones listed, approximately 80% were seen once. Sequencing was performed on peripheral blood. This receptor was obtained from a man in his sixties or seventies with active COVID-19. The chain employs TRBV5-1 and TRBJ1-1, with D maybe TRBD1 (5 bases). The CDR3 protein is CASSWTRNTEAFF. The CDR3 region has the DNA TGCGCCAGCAGCTGGACACGGAACACTGAAGCTTTCTTT.